Listed below are T cell receptor beta chains from one sample, sequenced in a study of CD8 T cells in Susac syndrome. Via MiXCR, TCRdb re-called the immunoSEQ multiplex PCR reads, giving one row per CDR3 protein. The sample has under 200,000 distinct CDR3 sequences; roughly 92% are singletons. Specimen: CD4+ T cells from PBMCs. The receptor set was obtained from a human donor with Susac syndrome. CDR3s include the opening cysteine and the closing phenylalanine or tryptophan. Fields, in order: V gene, D gene, J gene, clone size, CDR3 protein, CDR3 DNA. D genes are given only for firm matches. For some rows the clone size is stated as once, few or many, or as a class when expanded; others skip it.

V: TRBV29-1
D: TRBD1
J: TRBJ2-5
size: NA
CDR3: CSGKTGKETQYF
DNA: TGCAGCGGGAAGACAGGGAAAGAGACCCAGTACTTC

V: TRBV7-2
D: TRBD2
J: TRBJ2-2
size: NA
CDR3: CASSRPSGGPAGELFF
DNA: TGTGCCAGCAGCCGCCCTAGCGGGGGGCCGGCCGGGGAGCTGTTTTTT

V: TRBV19
D: NA
J: TRBJ1-1
size: NA
CDR3: CASSITVNTEAFF
DNA: TGTGCCAGTAGTATAACGGTGAACACTGAAGCTTTCTTT

V: TRBV29-1
D: TRBD2
J: TRBJ2-3
size: once
CDR3: CSVGRGVPTDTQYF
DNA: TGCAGCGTTGGTCGGGGGGTCCCTACAGATACGCAGTATTTT

V: TRBV5-4
D: NA
J: TRBJ2-5
size: NA
CDR3: CASTLGGAAGETQYF
DNA: TGTGCCAGCACTCTTGGGGGGGCGGCCGGGGAGACCCAGTACTTC

V: TRBV3-1
D: TRBD1
J: TRBJ1-2
size: NA
CDR3: CASSQRQGFNYGYTF
DNA: TGTGCCAGCAGCCAACGACAGGGCTTTAACTATGGCTACACCTTC

V: TRBV24-1
D: NA
J: TRBJ2-6
size: NA
CDR3: CATSDSSSGANVLTF
DNA: TGTGCCACCAGTGATTCGAGCTCTGGGGCCAACGTCCTGACTTTC

V: TRBV25-1
D: TRBD2
J: TRBJ2-3
size: NA
CDR3: CASSVAGGPGTQYF
DNA: TGTGCCAGCAGTGTAGCGGGGGGGCCTGGGACGCAGTATTTT

V: TRBV2
D: NA
J: TRBJ2-1
size: NA
CDR3: CATQKDYDNEQFF
DNA: TGTGCCACCCAAAAGGATTATGACAATGAGCAGTTCTTC

V: TRBV20-1
D: NA
J: TRBJ2-3
size: NA
CDR3: CSARDGALNRYTQYF
DNA: TGCAGTGCTAGGGACGGGGCCCTGAATAGATATACGCAGTATTTT

V: TRBV6-5
D: TRBD1
J: TRBJ2-3
size: NA
CDR3: CASSYSEGATADTQYF
DNA: TGTGCCAGCAGTTACTCTGAGGGGGCGACGGCAGATACGCAGTATTTT

V: TRBV20-1
D: TRBD1
J: TRBJ2-7
size: NA
CDR3: CSATGQGYEQYF
DNA: TGCAGTGCCACCGGACAGGGCTACGAGCAGTACTTC

V: TRBV18
D: NA
J: TRBJ1-2
size: NA
CDR3: CASSPRWTRDPNYGYTF
DNA: TGTGCCAGCTCACCACGATGGACGAGGGATCCTAACTATGGCTACACCTTC

V: TRBV5-1
D: NA
J: TRBJ2-7
size: NA
CDR3: CASSLPGAYEQYF
DNA: TGCGCCAGCAGCTTGCCAGGGGCCTACGAGCAGTACTTC

V: TRBV20-1
D: TRBD2
J: TRBJ2-2
size: NA
CDR3: CSARRERGPNTGELFF
DNA: TGCAGTGCCAGGAGAGAGCGGGGGCCGAACACCGGGGAGCTGTTTTTT

V: TRBV3-1
D: TRBD2
J: TRBJ2-1
size: once
CDR3: CASSQTSGDNEQFF
DNA: TGTGCCAGCAGCCAGACTAGCGGAGACAATGAGCAGTTCTTC

V: TRBV6-2/TRBV6-3
D: TRBD2
J: TRBJ2-3
size: NA
CDR3: CASSRSGIRDTQYF
DNA: TGTGCCAGCAGTCGTAGCGGGATCCGCGATACGCAGTATTTT

V: TRBV27
D: TRBD1
J: TRBJ1-6
size: NA
CDR3: CASSLGLSGTANSPLHF
DNA: TGTGCCAGCAGTTTAGGCCTATCCGGGACAGCGAATTCACCCCTCCACTTT

V: TRBV10-3
D: TRBD2
J: TRBJ2-5
size: NA
CDR3: CAISSGGAETQYF
DNA: TGTGCCATTTCTAGCGGGGGGGCCGAGACCCAGTACTTC

V: TRBV6-6
D: NA
J: TRBJ2-3
size: NA
CDR3: CASSYRLDTQYF
DNA: TGTGCCAGCAGTTATAGGCTAGATACGCAGTATTTT

V: TRBV15
D: TRBD1
J: TRBJ2-2
size: NA
CDR3: CATEGALTGELFF
DNA: TGTGCCACCGAGGGGGCGCTCACCGGGGAGCTGTTTTTT

V: TRBV3-1
D: TRBD2
J: TRBJ2-3
size: NA
CDR3: CASSQGSGGAGDTQYF
DNA: TGTGCCAGCAGCCAAGGAAGCGGGGGGGCCGGAGATACGCAGTATTTT

V: TRBV9
D: NA
J: TRBJ2-2
size: NA
CDR3: CASSPDFGGNTGELFF
DNA: TGTGCCAGCAGCCCGGACTTCGGGGGTAACACCGGGGAGCTGTTTTTT

V: TRBV20-1
D: NA
J: TRBJ2-4
size: NA
CDR3: CSARDPQTAKNIQYF
DNA: TGCAGTGCTAGAGATCCGCAGACAGCCAAAAACATTCAGTACTTC

V: TRBV10-3
D: TRBD1
J: TRBJ1-6
size: NA
CDR3: CAVAQTGENSPLHF
DNA: TGTGCCGTCGCTCAGACAGGGGAGAATTCACCCCTCCACTTT

V: TRBV2
D: TRBD2
J: TRBJ2-3
size: NA
CDR3: CASTRLASTDTQYF
DNA: TGTGCCAGCACTCGACTAGCTAGCACAGATACGCAGTATTTT

V: TRBV7-3
D: TRBD2
J: TRBJ2-3
size: once
CDR3: CASRARGGSTDTQYF
DNA: TGTGCCAGCAGAGCCCGGGGGGGGAGCACAGATACGCAGTATTTT

V: TRBV29-1
D: NA
J: TRBJ1-2
size: NA
CDR3: CSVAPSTANYGYTF
DNA: TGCAGCGTTGCCCCCTCGACAGCAAACTATGGCTACACCTTC

V: TRBV25-1
D: NA
J: TRBJ1-2
size: NA
CDR3: CASSDPGVPLGGYTF
DNA: TGTGCCAGCAGTGACCCAGGGGTTCCCCTTGGGGGCTACACCTTC

V: TRBV20-1
D: TRBD2
J: TRBJ2-7
size: NA
CDR3: CSAREGGGRTYEQYF
DNA: TGCAGTGCTAGAGAAGGCGGGGGGCGTACCTACGAGCAGTACTTC

V: TRBV7-9
D: NA
J: TRBJ1-2
size: few
CDR3: CASSGNYGYTF
DNA: TGTGCCAGCAGCGGGAACTATGGCTACACCTTC

V: TRBV18
D: NA
J: TRBJ2-7
size: NA
CDR3: CASSSEQEEEQYF
DNA: TGTGCCAGCTCCAGCGAGCAGGAAGAGGAGCAGTACTTC

V: TRBV20-1
D: NA
J: TRBJ2-2
size: NA
CDR3: CSARSGAVTGELFF
DNA: TGCAGTGCCCGCTCGGGGGCTGTCACCGGGGAGCTGTTTTTT

V: TRBV28
D: TRBD2
J: TRBJ2-7
size: NA
CDR3: CASSKLAGGLYEQYF
DNA: TGTGCCAGCAGCAAACTAGCGGGGGGACTCTACGAGCAGTACTTC

V: TRBV19
D: TRBD1
J: TRBJ2-1
size: NA
CDR3: CASGDRYNEQFF
DNA: TGTGCCAGTGGGGACAGATACAATGAGCAGTTCTTC

V: TRBV7-9
D: NA
J: TRBJ1-6
size: NA
CDR3: CASSLTTTYDFLHF
DNA: TGTGCCAGCAGCTTGACAACGACTTATGATTTCCTCCACTTT

V: TRBV9
D: NA
J: TRBJ2-1
size: NA
CDR3: CASSVVPGLNNEQLF
DNA: TGTGCCAGCAGCGTAGTCCCCGGACTGAACAATGAGCAGCTCTTC

V: TRBV4-1
D: NA
J: TRBJ1-6
size: NA
CDR3: CASSQVGRGVSPLHF
DNA: TGCGCCAGCAGCCAAGTGGGCAGGGGAGTTTCACCCCTCCACTTT

V: TRBV12-3/TRBV12-4
D: NA
J: TRBJ2-7
size: NA
CDR3: CASSLLRAFVEQYF
DNA: TGTGCCAGCAGCCTCCTACGGGCCTTTGTCGAGCAGTACTTC

V: TRBV6-2/TRBV6-3
D: NA
J: TRBJ1-5
size: NA
CDR3: CASSYRTGNQPQHF
DNA: TGTGCCAGCAGTTATCGGACGGGGAATCAGCCCCAGCATTTT

V: TRBV5-1
D: TRBD1
J: TRBJ2-3
size: NA
CDR3: CASSLGTVTDTQYF
DNA: TGCGCCAGCAGCCTGGGGACAGTCACAGATACGCAGTATTTT

V: TRBV7-6
D: NA
J: TRBJ2-5
size: few
CDR3: CASSLPEGGTQYF
DNA: TGTGCTAGCAGCTTACCCGAAGGTGGGACCCAGTACTTC

V: TRBV5-4
D: NA
J: TRBJ2-5
size: once
CDR3: CASTLTAKQETQYF
DNA: TGTGCCAGCACCCTCACAGCCAAGCAAGAGACCCAGTACTTC

V: TRBV20-1
D: NA
J: TRBJ2-7
size: few
CDR3: CSAHRSYEQYF
DNA: TGCAGTGCTCACAGATCCTACGAGCAGTACTTC

V: TRBV4-1
D: NA
J: TRBJ1-5
size: NA
CDR3: CASSHLGQSSNQPQHF
DNA: TGCGCCAGCAGCCATCTCGGACAGAGTAGCAATCAGCCCCAGCATTTT

V: TRBV7-9
D: NA
J: TRBJ1-1
size: NA
CDR3: CASSPRGQTEAFF
DNA: TGTGCCAGCAGCCCCAGAGGACAGACTGAAGCTTTCTTT

V: TRBV4-1
D: TRBD2
J: TRBJ2-5
size: NA
CDR3: CASSQGISGGQETQYF
DNA: TGCGCCAGCAGCCAAGGGATTAGCGGGGGACAAGAGACCCAGTACTTC